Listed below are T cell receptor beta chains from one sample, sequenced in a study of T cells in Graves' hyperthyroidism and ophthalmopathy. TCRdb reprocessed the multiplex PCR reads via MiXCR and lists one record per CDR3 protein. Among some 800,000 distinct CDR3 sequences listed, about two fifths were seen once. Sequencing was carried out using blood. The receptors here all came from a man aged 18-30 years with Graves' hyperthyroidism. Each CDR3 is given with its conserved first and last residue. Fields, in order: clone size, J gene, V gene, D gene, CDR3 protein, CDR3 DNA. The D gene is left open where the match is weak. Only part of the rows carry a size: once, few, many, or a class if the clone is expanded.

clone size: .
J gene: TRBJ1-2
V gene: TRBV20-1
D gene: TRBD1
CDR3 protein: CSARDPTDRGNGYTF
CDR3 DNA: TGCAGTGCTAGAGACCCCACCGACAGGGGGAATGGCTACACCTTC

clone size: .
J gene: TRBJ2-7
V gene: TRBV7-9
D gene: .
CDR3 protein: CASSLTTGTYEQYF
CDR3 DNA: TGTGCCAGCAGCCTGACAACAGGAACCTACGAGCAGTACTTC

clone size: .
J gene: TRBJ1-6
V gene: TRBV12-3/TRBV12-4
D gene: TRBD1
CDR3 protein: CASSPGTGEFLPLHF
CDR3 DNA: TGTGCCAGCAGTCCTGGGACAGGGGAGTTTCTACCCCTCCACTTT

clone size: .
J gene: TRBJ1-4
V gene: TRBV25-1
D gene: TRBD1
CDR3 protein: CASSGQGITNEKLFF
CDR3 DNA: TGTGCCAGCTCGGGACAGGGGATTACTAATGAAAAACTGTTTTTT

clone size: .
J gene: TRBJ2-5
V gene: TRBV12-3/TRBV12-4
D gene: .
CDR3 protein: CASRTFIQETQYF
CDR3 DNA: TGTGCCAGCAGAACCTTTATCCAAGAGACCCAGTACTTC

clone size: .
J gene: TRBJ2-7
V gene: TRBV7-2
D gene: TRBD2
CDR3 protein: CASSWGLAVYEQYF
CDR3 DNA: TGTGCCAGCAGCTGGGGACTAGCGGTTTACGAGCAGTACTTC

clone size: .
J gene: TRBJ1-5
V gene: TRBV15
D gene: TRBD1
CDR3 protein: CATSRQGQGAQQPQHF
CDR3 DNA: TGTGCCACCAGCAGGCAGGGACAGGGGGCTCAACAGCCCCAGCATTTT

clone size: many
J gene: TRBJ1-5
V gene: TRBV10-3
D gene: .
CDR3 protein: CAISQPGEGNQPQHF
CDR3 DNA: TGTGCCATCAGCCAGCCAGGGGAAGGTAATCAGCCCCAGCATTTT

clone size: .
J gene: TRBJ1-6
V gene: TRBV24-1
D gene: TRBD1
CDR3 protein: CASKSGTGGMDSPLHF
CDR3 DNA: TGTGCCAGCAAGAGCGGGACAGGGGGGATGGATTCACCCCTCCACTTT

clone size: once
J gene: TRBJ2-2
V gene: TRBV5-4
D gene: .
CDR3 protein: CASSSKGSNTGELFF
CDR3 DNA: TGTGCCAGCAGCTCCAAGGGGTCGAACACCGGGGAGCTGTTTTTT

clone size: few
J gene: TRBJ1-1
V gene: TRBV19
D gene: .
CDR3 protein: CASRRELLQVNTEAFF
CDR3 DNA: TGTGCCAGTCGGCGAGAGCTATTACAGGTGAACACTGAAGCTTTCTTT

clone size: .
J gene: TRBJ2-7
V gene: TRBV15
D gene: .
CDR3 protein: CATSGRGAGSYEQYF
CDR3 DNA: TGTGCCACCAGCGGCAGGGGTGCCGGGTCCTACGAGCAGTACTTC

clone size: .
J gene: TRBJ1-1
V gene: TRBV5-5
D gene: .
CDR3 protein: CASSTVVNTEAFF
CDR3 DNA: TGTGCCAGCAGCACCGTGGTGAACACTGAAGCTTTCTTT

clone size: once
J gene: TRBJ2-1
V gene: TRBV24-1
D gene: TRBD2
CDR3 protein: CATSDAGTSGNEQFF
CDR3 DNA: TGTGCCACCAGCGACGCCGGGACTAGTGGTAATGAGCAGTTCTTC

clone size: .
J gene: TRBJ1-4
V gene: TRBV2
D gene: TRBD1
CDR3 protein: CATGGQGGREKLFF
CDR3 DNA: TGTGCCACCGGCGGACAGGGGGGCCGAGAAAAACTGTTTTTT

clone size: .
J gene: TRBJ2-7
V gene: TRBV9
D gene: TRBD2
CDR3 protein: CASSVDAASGFYEQYF
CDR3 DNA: TGTGCCAGCAGCGTAGATGCGGCTAGCGGTTTCTACGAGCAGTACTTC